A selection of T cell receptor beta chains follows, all from one sample in a study of shared clonotypes between healthy human individuals. The protocol was immunoSEQ multiplex PCR, while the TCRdb copy is restricted to in-frame clones and leaves out a portion. The sample includes 470,000 or so clones, roughly 80% of them seen just once. The sequenced sample consisted of PBMCs. Receptors were obtained from a woman aged 40 to 50 in good health. Some clones in this sample may be carry-over from other donors' samples. The CDR3 runs from the conserved cysteine through the conserved F or W. A D gene is named only where the DNA matches it firmly.

D gene	V gene	J gene	CDR3 protein
TRBD2	TRBV10-3	TRBJ2-1	CAIARAAGVGDEQFF
TRBD1	TRBV10-3	TRBJ1-5	CATRTGGGNQPQHF
-	TRBV28	TRBJ2-4	CASSSAGEGKNIQYF
TRBD2	TRBV28	TRBJ2-1	CASSQTSGGNEQFF
-	TRBV11-3	TRBJ2-7	CASSAGSYEQYF
-	TRBV14	TRBJ2-7	CASSLQIDQQYF
-	TRBV28	TRBJ1-1	CASSFTKNEAFF
-	TRBV19	TRBJ1-2	CASSIPPVRGYTF
TRBD1	TRBV11-2	TRBJ2-7	CASSLARGQYEQYF
-	TRBV7-3	TRBJ1-5	CASSLSTDQPQHF
-	TRBV20-1	TRBJ1-1	CSAWGRTEAFF
TRBD2	TRBV28	TRBJ2-1	CASSPWTSGNNEQFF
-	TRBV5-1	TRBJ2-7	CASRMWDGEYEQYF
-	TRBV28	TRBJ1-3	CASSLGVGAGNTIYF
TRBD1	TRBV2	TRBJ2-7	CASRLRDRGEQYF
TRBD2	TRBV2	TRBJ2-5	CASTGTTRQETQYF
TRBD2	TRBV5-1	TRBJ2-6	CASSLYPGLGPTGANVLTF
TRBD1	TRBV18	TRBJ1-5	CASSPRDRGSNQPQHF
-	TRBV4-3	TRBJ2-6	CASSRDVTSGANVLTF
TRBD2	TRBV5-1	TRBJ2-1	CASSFGRGGRAWQQFF